The rows below give T cell receptor beta chains drawn from one sample of a study of cytotoxic CD8 clonotypes in ibrutinib-treated CLL. TCRdb keeps only in-frame clones here, not all; method: immunoSEQ multiplex PCR. The repertoire holds around 310,000 clones, with almost 80% as singletons. Material: PBMCs, obtained before ibrutinib treatment. These receptors originate from a human donor with chronic lymphocytic leukemia. Both conserved end residues are part of each CDR3. The order of the fields is CDR3 DNA, CDR3 protein, D gene, J gene, V gene, clone size. A D gene is named only where the DNA matches it firmly. Clone size, where shown, is once, few, many, or a class for clones that have expanded.

DNA: TGTGCCAGCTCACCATATGACCCGAGCGCAGATACGCAGTATTTT
CDR3: CASSPYDPSADTQYF
D: .
J: TRBJ2-3
V: TRBV18
size: .

DNA: TGTGCCAGCAGCGACAAAATAGCGGGAGGGATGGCAAGGCAGTTCTTC
CDR3: CASSDKIAGGMARQFF
D: TRBD2
J: TRBJ2-1
V: TRBV11-3
size: .

DNA: TGTGCCAGCAGTGAACGACAGGTTGAAGCTTTCTTT
CDR3: CASSERQVEAFF
D: .
J: TRBJ1-1
V: TRBV6-1
size: .

DNA: TGTGCCAGCAGCTTGGGGACAGGGGGCTCCTCCTACGAGCAGTACTTC
CDR3: CASSLGTGGSSYEQYF
D: TRBD1
J: TRBJ2-7
V: TRBV5-6
size: .

DNA: TGTGCCACAACTCCGGGACAGCATAATGAAAAACTGTTTTTT
CDR3: CATTPGQHNEKLFF
D: TRBD1
J: TRBJ1-4
V: TRBV10-3
size: .

DNA: TGTGCCAGCAGCTTAGAAGTGGCCGGAGAGACCCAGTACTTC
CDR3: CASSLEVAGETQYF
D: .
J: TRBJ2-5
V: TRBV7-6
size: .

DNA: TGTGCCAGCAGTCCTATCGGGAGTAGATACAATGAGCAGTTCTTC
CDR3: CASSPIGSRYNEQFF
D: .
J: TRBJ2-1
V: TRBV7-9
size: .

DNA: TGTGCCAGCAGCCAAGAGGCGGCTAGCGGGAGCAATGAGCAGTTCTTC
CDR3: CASSQEAASGSNEQFF
D: TRBD2
J: TRBJ2-1
V: TRBV4-2
size: .

DNA: TGTGCCAGCAGTCCTACACATGGGATAGGGTACGAGCAGTACTTC
CDR3: CASSPTHGIGYEQYF
D: .
J: TRBJ2-7
V: TRBV27
size: .

DNA: TGCAGCGTCCCGGGACAGGCGGTGGGGGAGCAGTACTTC
CDR3: CSVPGQAVGEQYF
D: TRBD1
J: TRBJ2-7
V: TRBV29-1
size: .

DNA: TGTGCCAGCAGTTTTTACCCTTTTAGCTCCTACGAGCAGTACTTC
CDR3: CASSFYPFSSYEQYF
D: .
J: TRBJ2-7
V: TRBV27
size: .

DNA: TGTGCCACCAGGACAGAAACCGGCACAGATACGCAGTATTTT
CDR3: CATRTETGTDTQYF
D: .
J: TRBJ2-3
V: TRBV2
size: .

DNA: TGTGCCAGCAGTTTCTATCCGCAGGGGCGCACGTTTGGCACTGAAGCTTTCTTT
CDR3: CASSFYPQGRTFGTEAFF
D: .
J: TRBJ1-1
V: TRBV27
size: .

DNA: TGTGCCAGCAGCTTGCGACTAGCGGGAGCCGCCAAGTTCTTC
CDR3: CASSLRLAGAAKFF
D: TRBD2
J: TRBJ2-1
V: TRBV5-5
size: .

DNA: TGCGCCAGCACAGAGGGGGGAGGCGGGGGGACCCAGTACTTC
CDR3: CASTEGGGGGTQYF
D: .
J: TRBJ2-5
V: TRBV10-1
size: once

DNA: TGCGCCAGCAGCCAAGATAACAGGGGGGACACTGAAGCTTTCTTT
CDR3: CASSQDNRGDTEAFF
D: TRBD1
J: TRBJ1-1
V: TRBV4-3
size: .

DNA: TGTGCCAGCAAATCGACAGGGAACTATGGCTACACCTTC
CDR3: CASKSTGNYGYTF
D: TRBD1
J: TRBJ1-2
V: TRBV5-8
size: few

DNA: TGTGCCTGGGGACTCCCCGAGCAGTACTTC
CDR3: CAWGLPEQYF
D: .
J: TRBJ2-7
V: TRBV30
size: .

DNA: TGCAGCGCCCGCCGGGGGGGAGCTTCTTACGAGCAGTACTTC
CDR3: CSARRGGASYEQYF
D: TRBD2
J: TRBJ2-7
V: TRBV29-1
size: .

DNA: TGTGCCAGCTTAGGACAGGGGGTCGACTATGGCTACACCTTC
CDR3: CASLGQGVDYGYTF
D: TRBD1
J: TRBJ1-2
V: TRBV6-5
size: .

DNA: TGTGCCAGCAGCGCTCCAAGAGCCGGGACTAGTCCATACAATGAGCAGTTCTTC
CDR3: CASSAPRAGTSPYNEQFF
D: TRBD2
J: TRBJ2-1
V: TRBV9
size: .

DNA: TGCGCCAGCAGCTTGCGTGGTAGACCTGACGGGGAGCTGTTTTTT
CDR3: CASSLRGRPDGELFF
D: .
J: TRBJ2-2
V: TRBV5-1
size: .

DNA: TGTGCCAGCAGACTAGCGGGAGTGACCGGGGAGCTGTTTTTT
CDR3: CASRLAGVTGELFF
D: TRBD2
J: TRBJ2-2
V: TRBV19
size: .

DNA: TGTGCCAGCAGGGACAGGGGGACCACTGAAGCTTTCTTT
CDR3: CASRDRGTTEAFF
D: TRBD1
J: TRBJ1-1
V: TRBV19
size: once

DNA: TGTGCCAGCAGAAAGACAGGGGTTACTGAAGCTTTCTTT
CDR3: CASRKTGVTEAFF
D: TRBD1
J: TRBJ1-1
V: TRBV2
size: few

DNA: TGCGCCAGCAGCCAAGAGGGACAGTACACTGAAGCTTTCTTT
CDR3: CASSQEGQYTEAFF
D: TRBD1
J: TRBJ1-1
V: TRBV4-1
size: .

DNA: TGTGCCAGCAGCTCTGGGACTCTTTCGGAGACCCAGTACTTC
CDR3: CASSSGTLSETQYF
D: .
J: TRBJ2-5
V: TRBV7-2
size: .

DNA: TGTGCCGCAAAGCAGGGGGCCCACCCTGAAGCTTTCTTT
CDR3: CAAKQGAHPEAFF
D: TRBD1
J: TRBJ1-1
V: TRBV30
size: .

DNA: TGTGCCAGCAGTGAAGCAGGCAGGAGCAATCAGCCCCAGCATTTT
CDR3: CASSEAGRSNQPQHF
D: .
J: TRBJ1-5
V: TRBV6-1
size: .

DNA: TGTGCCAGTAGCTCCGGGACTAGCGGGAGATTCACCGGGGAGCTGTTTTTT
CDR3: CASSSGTSGRFTGELFF
D: TRBD2
J: TRBJ2-2
V: TRBV19
size: .

DNA: TGTGCCAGCAGCTTTACAGGGCTAGGCTACAATGAGCAGTTCTTC
CDR3: CASSFTGLGYNEQFF
D: .
J: TRBJ2-1
V: TRBV5-4
size: .

DNA: TGTGCCTGGACGAGAGCAGGGGGGTCCTACAATGAGCAGTTCTTC
CDR3: CAWTRAGGSYNEQFF
D: .
J: TRBJ2-1
V: TRBV30
size: .

DNA: TGTGCCAGCAGCTTAGACCATTCAAACACCGGGGAGCTGTTTTTT
CDR3: CASSLDHSNTGELFF
D: .
J: TRBJ2-2
V: TRBV13
size: .

DNA: TGTGCCAGCAGTTACGCGTACGAGCAGTACTTC
CDR3: CASSYAYEQYF
D: .
J: TRBJ2-7
V: TRBV6-6
size: .

DNA: TGCAGCGTTGTCCCAGGGTCAGGCGAGCAGTACTTC
CDR3: CSVVPGSGEQYF
D: .
J: TRBJ2-7
V: TRBV29-1
size: few

DNA: TGTGCCAGCAGCTTCTCCCTAGCGGGAGTCTACAATGAGCAGTTCTTC
CDR3: CASSFSLAGVYNEQFF
D: TRBD2
J: TRBJ2-1
V: TRBV11-2
size: .

DNA: TGTGCCAGCAGCCCGCCGAACGTTGGGACCGTCTATGGCTACACCTTC
CDR3: CASSPPNVGTVYGYTF
D: .
J: TRBJ1-2
V: TRBV11-2
size: .

DNA: TGTGCCAGCAGCGCCGGTGGGGATAGCAATCAGCCCCAGCATTTT
CDR3: CASSAGGDSNQPQHF
D: .
J: TRBJ1-5
V: TRBV5-4
size: .

DNA: TGCGCCAGCAGTGACCTGGGGGGGGGCTTGAACACTGAAGCTTTCTTT
CDR3: CASSDLGGGLNTEAFF
D: .
J: TRBJ1-1
V: TRBV10-2
size: .

DNA: TGCGCCAGCACAACAGGGGACCACCTTGCTAACTATGGCTACACCTTC
CDR3: CASTTGDHLANYGYTF
D: TRBD1
J: TRBJ1-2
V: TRBV5-1
size: .

DNA: TGTGCCAGCAGTGACAAACGGACATCCAACTATGGCTACACCTTC
CDR3: CASSDKRTSNYGYTF
D: .
J: TRBJ1-2
V: TRBV2
size: few

DNA: TGTGCCAGCAGCGGTTTTCAGCCCCAGCATTTT
CDR3: CASSGFQPQHF
D: .
J: TRBJ1-5
V: TRBV28
size: few

DNA: TGTGCCAGCAGTGAATCGGGGACGGGCAGGGAGCAGTACTTC
CDR3: CASSESGTGREQYF
D: .
J: TRBJ2-7
V: TRBV2
size: .

DNA: TGTGCCTGGAGTCGCGACACCCAGAGGGGAGCTTTCTTT
CDR3: CAWSRDTQRGAFF
D: .
J: TRBJ1-1
V: TRBV30
size: .

DNA: TGTGCCAGCAGCTTTGGTCTTAGGGCGGGAGGAAATGAGCAGTTCTTC
CDR3: CASSFGLRAGGNEQFF
D: TRBD2
J: TRBJ2-1
V: TRBV5-6
size: .

DNA: TGTGCCAGCAGCGTAGTAAGCCCAGCCAATGAGCAGTTCTTC
CDR3: CASSVVSPANEQFF
D: .
J: TRBJ2-1
V: TRBV9
size: .

DNA: TGTGCCAGTAGTATTTCCCCACCGTCCAGACTAGCGGGATACGAGCAGTACTTC
CDR3: CASSISPPSRLAGYEQYF
D: TRBD2
J: TRBJ2-7
V: TRBV19
size: .

DNA: TGCGCCAGCAGCCCAAGTGGAACAGGGCCCTATGGCTACACCTTC
CDR3: CASSPSGTGPYGYTF
D: .
J: TRBJ1-2
V: TRBV4-3
size: .

DNA: TGTGCCAGCTCACCAAGGGCTGGGCCTCAGCCCCAGCATTTT
CDR3: CASSPRAGPQPQHF
D: .
J: TRBJ1-5
V: TRBV18
size: .

DNA: TGTGCCTGGAGTGTACGTGTAGGAGGGGTGAAGCCCCAGCATTTT
CDR3: CAWSVRVGGVKPQHF
D: .
J: TRBJ1-5
V: TRBV30
size: few

DNA: TGTGCCAGCAGTCAATACCTGGGGCGCGAGCAGTACTTC
CDR3: CASSQYLGREQYF
D: .
J: TRBJ2-7
V: TRBV6-5
size: few